The 20 T cell receptor beta chains below were found in one sample sequenced in a study of blood T cell repertoires in COVID-19. Only in-frame clones appear in the TCRdb table, and some are missing; sequencing was by immunoSEQ multiplex PCR. Of over 90,000 clones listed, about 90% are singletons. The sequenced material came from peripheral blood. These receptors originate from a human donor in a cohort sampled during active COVID-19.

This clone has at least ten counts. This sequence joins TRBV4-2 and TRBJ1-5; 7 bases align to TRBD1. The V gene end was trimmed by 1 base and the J gene end by 3 bases; junction bases not matched to a gene: 3. The CDR3 runs to 15 residues. CDR1 is LGHNA and CDR2 is YNFKEQ in the germline V gene. CDR3 in amino acids: CASSQADRANQPQHF. DNA of the CDR3: TGTGCCAGCAGCCAAGCAGACAGGGCCAATCAGCCCCAGCATTTT.

The rearrangement joins TRBV24-1 to TRBJ2-7, with 9 bases lining up with TRBD1. This CDR3 spans 16 amino acids. CDR1 and CDR2 from the germline V gene are KGHDR and SFDVKD. The V gene end was trimmed by 6 bases and the J gene end by 3 bases; junction bases not matched to a gene: 11. In DNA, the CDR3 is TGTGCCACCAGTAGGGACCGGGTGGACAGGGGCTACGAGCAGTACTTC. It codes for CATSRDRVDRGYEQYF.

The V gene is TRBV5-5, the J gene TRBJ1-5; tentatively, D is TRBD1 (5 bases). The CDR3 has 16 amino acids. The germline V and J ends were trimmed by 6 bases and 2 bases, with 18 bases remaining between them. The V gene's germline CDR1 is SGHKS and CDR2 YYEKEE (reference sequence). The DNA for the CDR3 is TGTGCCAGCACCAAGGGCTGGGAAGGGGGCAATCAGCCCCAGCATTTT. It encodes CASTKGWEGGNQPQHF.

This chain connects TRBV3-1 (or the pseudogene TRBV3-2) to TRBJ2-5; possible D gene TRBD2, 7 bases. The CDR3 is made up of 15 amino acids. Looked up from germline, CDR1 is LGHDT and CDR2 is YNNKEL (reference sequence). Trimming cost V 0 bases and J 6 bases, with 14 bases left between them. DNA for the CDR3: TGTGCCAGCAGCCAAGATTTGGCGGGGGCAAAGACCCAGTACTTC. Translation gives CASSQDLAGAKTQYF.

The V call is TRBV9, the J call TRBJ2-2, with 9 bases lining up with TRBD2. Per the germline V gene, CDR1 is SGDLS and CDR2 is YYNGEE. Unmatched junction bases numbered 9, after V lost 5 bases and J lost 4 bases. CDR3 length equals 16 residues. The CDR3 nucleotides read TGTGCCAGCAGTGACCTTGCGGGGGGGCCCACCGGGGAGCTGTTTTTT. It translates to CASSDLAGGPTGELFF.

The chain combines TRBV24-1 with TRBJ2-3; D is possibly TRBD1 (5 bases). The CDR3 has 14 residues. Germline-derived CDR1 and CDR2 are KGHDR and SFDVKD. V was shortened by 5 bases and J by 2 bases, with 10 bases between the two germline ends. The CDR3 nucleotides read TGTGCCACCAGTGTCAGGGCCTTCACAGATACGCAGTATTTT. Amino acid sequence: CATSVRAFTDTQYF.

The rearrangement joins TRBV15 to TRBJ1-4; TRBD1 is a possible D gene (6 bases). Trimming cost V 0 bases and J 7 bases, with 12 bases left between them. Per the germline V gene, CDR1 is LNHNV and CDR2 is YYDKDF (reference sequence). The CDR3 has 15 amino acids. CDR3 sequence (DNA): TGTGCCACCAGCAGAGATGGGGGGGCGCGTGAAAAACTGTTTTTT. Its protein product is CATSRDGGAREKLFF.

This clone was detected once. The V call is TRBV11-2, the J call TRBJ1-5; D gene unclear. This CDR3 contains 14 residues. Trimming took 1 base from V and 3 from J, leaving 7 bases between them. The germline V gene has CDR1 SGHAT and CDR2 FQNNGV. In DNA form, the CDR3 reads TGTGCCAGCAGCTTAGGCAGGAACAATCAGCCCCAGCATTTT. Translating gives CASSLGRNNQPQHF.

This sequence joins TRBV7-3 and TRBJ2-1; possibly TRBD2 for D (6 bases). Germline V gene lookup returns CDR1 SGHTA and CDR2 FQGTGA. Deletions cut 2 bases from V and 3 bases from J, with 20 bases between. This CDR3 comprises 18 residues. In DNA form, the CDR3 reads TGTGCCAGCAGCTTACGGCCTACAGCGGGCACCTACTACAATGAGCAGTTCTTC. Amino acid sequence: CASSLRPTAGTYYNEQFF.

The chain recombines TRBV27 with TRBJ2-5; D gene ambiguous. The V end lost 3 bases, the J end lost 1 base, and 6 bases lay between the germline ends. Germline assignment: CDR1 MNHEY and CDR2 SMNVEV (reference sequence). The CDR3 is made up of 13 amino acids. The CDR3 reads CASSLLGQETQYF. Written as DNA, the CDR3 is TGTGCCAGCAGTTTGCTCGGCCAAGAGACCCAGTACTTC.

The chain combines TRBV19 with TRBJ1-2; possible D gene TRBD1, 5 bases. The V end lost 7 bases, the J end lost 7 bases, and 25 bases lay between the germline ends. Per the germline V gene, CDR1 is LNHDA and CDR2 is SQIVND (reference sequence). The CDR3 runs to 16 residues. In nucleotides, the CDR3 is TGTGCCAGTATCTCTCCCGCGCGGGGAGGGACGATTGGCTACACCTTC. Translated: CASISPARGGTIGYTF.

The DNA of the CDR3 is TGTGCCAGCAGTGGTCTCGACAGGGCGTACTTCCCCTACACCTTC. Protein: CASSGLDRAYFPYTF. The rearrangement uses TRBV2 and TRBJ1-2; 7 bases align to TRBD1. Germline CDR1 and CDR2: SNHLY and FYNNEI. Trimming cost V 4 bases and J 10 bases; bases outside gene matches: 15. The CDR3 has 15 amino acids.

The gene calls are TRBV28 and TRBJ2-7; 7 nucleotides match TRBD2. CDR1 is MDHEN, CDR2 SYDVKM, per germline. The CDR3 is 15 residues long. V shed 7 bases and J 4 bases; nucleotides not matched to a gene: 13. The CDR3 spells CASTMGGGGRYEQYF. The CDR3 DNA reads as TGTGCCAGCACCATGGGCGGGGGAGGTAGGTACGAGCAGTACTTC.

V usage is TRBV28 and J usage is TRBJ1-2, with a weak D call TRBD1 (6 bases). This CDR3 has 13 amino acids. Trimming pared 7 bases from V and 8 bases from J, leaving 17 bases between. Germline V lookup: CDR1 MDHEN, CDR2 SYDVKM. The CDR3 protein is CASTSTGYQGYTF. The CDR3 DNA reads TGTGCCAGCACCTCAACAGGGTACCAGGGCTACACCTTC.

The rearrangement links TRBV29-1 to TRBJ2-3, with TRBD1 matching 7 bases. Germline V gene lookup returns CDR1 SQVTM and CDR2 ANQGSEA. V shed 7 bases and J 0 bases; nucleotides not matched to a gene: 4. The CDR3 consists of 13 residues. The CDR3: CSERQGSTDTQYF. CDR3 DNA: TGCAGCGAGCGACAGGGAAGCACAGATACGCAGTATTTT.

The chain couples TRBV28 to TRBJ2-7; 8 nucleotides match TRBD2. The trim removed 6 bases at V and 0 bases at J, leaving 13 bases unmatched. The CDR3 is made up of 17 amino acids. The V gene's germline CDR1 is MDHEN and CDR2 SYDVKM. CDR3 sequence reads: CASSLTLGGTSSYEQYF. The CDR3 DNA reads as TGTGCCAGCAGCCTAACACTGGGGGGGACTAGCTCCTACGAGCAGTACTTC. The full variable domain, completed using reference TRBV28 and TRBJ2-7, is DVKVTQSSRYLVKRTGEKVFLECVQDMDHENMFWYRQDPGLGLRLIYFSYDVKMKEKGDIPEGYSVSREKKERFSLILESASTNQTSMYLCASSLTLGGTSSYEQYFGPGTRLTVT.

This clone was detected only once. CDR3 loop: CASNLQGNNSPLHF. CDR3 nucleotide sequence: TGTGCCAGCAACCTACAGGGGAATAATTCACCCCTCCACTTT. The gene calls are TRBV3-1 (or the pseudogene TRBV3-2) and TRBJ1-6, with 7 bases matching TRBD1. With 7 bases clipped from V and 5 bases from J, the junction kept 5 bases outside the gene matches. The germline V gene encodes CDR1 LGHDT and CDR2 YNNKEL (reference sequence). The CDR3 has 14 residues.

The rearrangement joins TRBV15 to TRBJ1-1; D is uncertain. Looked up from germline, CDR1 is LNHNV and CDR2 is YYDKDF (reference sequence). Between the trimmed V and J ends, which lost 0 bases and 4 bases, there was a span of 9 bases. The CDR3 is made up of 14 amino acids. CDR3 residues: CATSRDYGFTEAFF. CDR3 in DNA: TGTGCCACCAGCAGAGATTACGGGTTCACTGAAGCTTTCTTT.

The chain joins TRBV15 to TRBJ1-3; 7 bases map to TRBD1. V dropped 5 bases and J dropped 3; count of bases not matched to a gene: 7. The CDR3 contains 15 residues. Germline V CDR1 and CDR2: LNHNV, YYDKDF (reference sequence). The chain's CDR3 is CATSVRQGVGNTIYF. CDR3 coding DNA: TGTGCCACCAGCGTAAGGCAGGGGGTTGGAAACACCATATATTTT.

This chain links TRBV9 with TRBJ2-3; D is unclear. This CDR3 comprises 16 residues. V was shortened by 3 bases and J by 6 bases, with 20 bases between the two germline ends. Germline V CDR1 and CDR2: SGDLS, YYNGEE. The CDR3 DNA is TGTGCCAGCAGCGGGGCCCCCTGGCGACAACGGGATACGCAGTATTTT. This encodes CASSGAPWRQRDTQYF.